What follows are 2 T cell receptor beta chains derived from one specimen sequenced in a study of shared T cell receptors in the human thymus. The repertoire was sequenced with immunoSEQ multiplex PCR; TCRdb's copy has only in-frame clones and lacks some. Of some 700,000 clones in the sample, around 89% are singletons; the top ten hold 0.008% to 0.011%. These data were also filed under a second study, of human thymus T cells.

Specimen: thymocytes. The receptor set was obtained from a boy less than two years old with a congenital heart defect.

The chain couples TRBV12-5 to TRBJ2-3; 7 bases align to TRBD2. This CDR3 has 18 amino acids. Per germline, CDR1 LGHNT and CDR2 FRNRAP. V dropped 0 bases and J dropped 2; count of bases not matched to a gene: 11. CDR3 protein: CASGLVSGERENTDTQYF. CDR3 nucleotide sequence: TGTGCTAGTGGTTTGGTGTCCGGGGAGCGGGAAAACACAGATACGCAGTATTTT.

This chain joins TRBV19 and TRBJ2-7; D gene uncertain. This CDR3 spans 15 amino acids. V was shortened by 0 bases and J by 1 base, with 10 bases between the two germline ends. CDR1 is LNHDA, CDR2 SQIVND, per germline (reference sequence). The CDR3 loop is CASSIDSAGSYEQYF. In DNA, the CDR3 is TGTGCCAGTAGTATAGATAGTGCAGGATCCTACGAGCAGTACTTC.